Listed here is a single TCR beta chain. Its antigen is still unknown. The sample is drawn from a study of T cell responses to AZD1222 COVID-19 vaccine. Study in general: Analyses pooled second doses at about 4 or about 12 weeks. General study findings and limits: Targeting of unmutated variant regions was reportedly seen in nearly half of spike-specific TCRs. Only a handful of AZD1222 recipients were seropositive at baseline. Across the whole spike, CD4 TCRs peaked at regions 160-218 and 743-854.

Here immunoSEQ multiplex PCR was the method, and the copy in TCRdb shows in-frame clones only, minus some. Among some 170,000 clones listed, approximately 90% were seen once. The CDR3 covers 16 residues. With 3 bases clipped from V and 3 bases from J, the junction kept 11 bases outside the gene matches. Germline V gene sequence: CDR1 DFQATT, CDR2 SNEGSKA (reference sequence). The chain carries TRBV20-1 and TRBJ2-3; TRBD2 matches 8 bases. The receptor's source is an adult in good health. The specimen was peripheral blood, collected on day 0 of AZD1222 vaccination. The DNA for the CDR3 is TGCAGTGCTAGTGGCCGTCGGGGACTAGAGACAGATACGCAGTATTTT. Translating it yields CSASGRRGLETDTQYF.